This T cell receptor beta chain was captured by sequencing in a study of T-cell reconstitution after alpha-beta-depleted transplantation in children. Study-wide results and caveats: Reported findings indicate that, about two months after transplant, alpha-beta T cells came from several hundred expanded clones, which were derived from non-depleted graft cells. Surviving recipient cells, namely T cells and thymic progenitors, were the source of high day-60 TCRbeta diversity in some patients. After one year, T-cell counts and TCRbeta diversity mostly came from new T cells.

Notes on this clonotype: Its antigen is unknown.

The CDR3 covers 20 residues. CDR1 and CDR2 from the germline V gene are SGHAT and FQNNGV. V gave up 1 base and J gave up 0 bases, with 22 bases separating them. Unique molecular identifiers were incorporated when the TCRbeta library was constructed. Each CDR3 protein is one row after TCRdb ran MiXCR on the PCR reads. This sample has hundreds of thousands of distinct CDR3 sequences, with about 17% found just once. The chain employs TRBV11-2 and TRBJ1-3, with a weak D call TRBD1 (6 bases). Source: PBMCs, mostly from graft donor cells, taken 360 days after TCRalphabeta/CD19-depleted stem cell transplant. The receptor's source is a male patient between 2 and 15 years old who had a stem cell transplant for acute lymphoblastic leukemia, so the T cells may come from the graft donor. The CDR3, as DNA: TGTGCCAGCAGCTTAGTCAGCGGGGGGCGACGCGTCGACTCTGGAAACACCATATATTTT. It specifies CASSLVSGGRRVDSGNTIYF.